Ten or more counts support the clone carrying this TCR beta chain. This CDR3 has 14 amino acids. The V end lost 6 bases, the J end lost 3 bases, and 15 bases lay between the germline ends. CDR1 and CDR2 from the germline V gene are DFQATT and SNEGSKA (reference sequence). Time point denoted: newly diagnosed GD, antithyroid drugs for less than 3 months. PBMCs were the source of the RNA used for TCR sequencing. These data are taken from a study of regulatory T cells in long-lasting Graves disease. Relying on iRepertoire HTBI primers and Arm-PCR of CDR3 regions, the team built TCR beta libraries. TCRdb passed the multiplex PCR reads through MiXCR, listing each CDR3 protein once. The sample has hundreds of thousands of distinct CDR3 sequences, less than 20% seen once. This sample also belongs to another study, concerning T cells in Graves' hyperthyroidism and ophthalmopathy.

The receptor was isolated from a woman in her twenties or thirties with Graves disease. This material consisted of peripheral blood mononuclear cells (PBMCs), taken at new diagnosis, from a patient treated with antithyroid drugs. The V gene is TRBV20-1, the J gene TRBJ2-1; TRBD2 is a possible D gene (5 bases). The CDR3, as DNA: TGCAGTGCCGGGTCCAGCGGAGACTACAATGAGCAGTTCTTC. Its translation: CSAGSSGDYNEQFF.